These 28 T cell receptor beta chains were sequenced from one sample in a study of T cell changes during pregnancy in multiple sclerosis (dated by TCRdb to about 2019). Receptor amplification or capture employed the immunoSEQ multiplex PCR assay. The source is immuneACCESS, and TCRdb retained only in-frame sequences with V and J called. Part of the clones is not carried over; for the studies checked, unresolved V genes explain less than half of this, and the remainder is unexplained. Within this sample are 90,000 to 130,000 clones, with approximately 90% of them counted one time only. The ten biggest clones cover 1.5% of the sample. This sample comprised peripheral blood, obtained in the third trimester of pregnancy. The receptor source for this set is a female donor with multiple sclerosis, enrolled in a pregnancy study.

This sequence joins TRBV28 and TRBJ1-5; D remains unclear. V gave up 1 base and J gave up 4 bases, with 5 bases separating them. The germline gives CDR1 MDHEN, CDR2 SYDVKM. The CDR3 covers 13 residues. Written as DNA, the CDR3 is TGTGCCAGCAGTTTATCCGGGAATCAGCCCCAGCATTTT. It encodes CASSLSGNQPQHF.

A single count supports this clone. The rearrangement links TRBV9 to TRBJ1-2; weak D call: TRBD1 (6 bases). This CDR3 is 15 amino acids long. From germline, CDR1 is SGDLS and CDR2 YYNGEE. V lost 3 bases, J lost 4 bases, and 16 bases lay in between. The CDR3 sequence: CASSGDPTGGYGYTF. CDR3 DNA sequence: TGTGCCAGCAGCGGCGACCCGACAGGCGGCTATGGCTACACCTTC. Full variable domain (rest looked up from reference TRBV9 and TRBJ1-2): DSGVTQTPKHLITATGQRVTLRCSPRSGDLSVYWYQQSLDQGLQFLIQYYNGEERAKGNILERFSAQQFPDLHSELNLSSLELGDSALYFCASSGDPTGGYGYTFGSGTRLTVV.

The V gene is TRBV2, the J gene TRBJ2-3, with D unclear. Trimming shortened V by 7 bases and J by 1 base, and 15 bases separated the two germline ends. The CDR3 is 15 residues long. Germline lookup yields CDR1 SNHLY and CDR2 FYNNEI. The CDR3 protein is CASTEVGRGTDTQYF. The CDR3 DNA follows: TGTGCCAGCACTGAGGTGGGCAGAGGCACAGATACGCAGTATTTT.

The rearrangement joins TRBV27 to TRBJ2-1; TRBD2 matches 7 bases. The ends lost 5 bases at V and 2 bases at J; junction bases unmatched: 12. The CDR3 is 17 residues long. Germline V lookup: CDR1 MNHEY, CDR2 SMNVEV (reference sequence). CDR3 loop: CASSPLELAGPYNEQFF. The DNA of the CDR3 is TGTGCCAGCAGTCCCCTTGAGTTAGCGGGCCCCTACAATGAGCAGTTCTTC.

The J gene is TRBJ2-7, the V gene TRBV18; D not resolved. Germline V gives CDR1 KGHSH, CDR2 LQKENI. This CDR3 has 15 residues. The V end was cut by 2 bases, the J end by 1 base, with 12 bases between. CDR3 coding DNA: TGTGCCAGCTCACCAGAAGGTGTCGGGTCCTACGAGCAGTACTTC. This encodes CASSPEGVGSYEQYF.

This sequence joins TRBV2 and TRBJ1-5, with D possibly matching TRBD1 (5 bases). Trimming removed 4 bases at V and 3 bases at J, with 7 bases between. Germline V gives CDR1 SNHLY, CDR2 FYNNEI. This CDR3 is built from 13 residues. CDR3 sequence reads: CASSAGYNQPQHF. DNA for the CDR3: TGTGCCAGCAGTGCAGGGTACAATCAGCCCCAGCATTTT.

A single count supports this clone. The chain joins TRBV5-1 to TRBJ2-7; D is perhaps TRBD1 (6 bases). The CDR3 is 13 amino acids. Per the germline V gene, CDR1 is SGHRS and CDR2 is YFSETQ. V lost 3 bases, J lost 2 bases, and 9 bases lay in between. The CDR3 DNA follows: TGCGCCAGCAGCTCTGGGACAACCTACGAGCAGTACTTC. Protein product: CASSSGTTYEQYF.

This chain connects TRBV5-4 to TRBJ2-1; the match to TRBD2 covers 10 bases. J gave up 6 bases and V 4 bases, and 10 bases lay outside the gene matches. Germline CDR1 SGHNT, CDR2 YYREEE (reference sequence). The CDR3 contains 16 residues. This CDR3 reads CASSVPGASGSNEQFF. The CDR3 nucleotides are TGTGCCAGCAGCGTACCGGGGGCTAGCGGGAGCAATGAGCAGTTCTTC. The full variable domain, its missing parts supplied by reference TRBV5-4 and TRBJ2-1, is ETGVTQSPTHLIKTRGQQVTLRCSSQSGHNTVSWYQQALGQGPQFIFQYYREEENGRGNFPPRFSGLQFPNYSSELNVNALELDDSALYLCASSVPGASGSNEQFFGPGTRLTVL.

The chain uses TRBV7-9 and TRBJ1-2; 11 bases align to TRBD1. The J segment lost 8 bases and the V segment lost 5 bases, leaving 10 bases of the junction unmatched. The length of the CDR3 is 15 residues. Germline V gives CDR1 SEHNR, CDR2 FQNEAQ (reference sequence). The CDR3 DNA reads TGTGCCAGCAGCGCCAGGACAGGGGGCTCGGAAGGCTACACCTTC. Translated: CASSARTGGSEGYTF.

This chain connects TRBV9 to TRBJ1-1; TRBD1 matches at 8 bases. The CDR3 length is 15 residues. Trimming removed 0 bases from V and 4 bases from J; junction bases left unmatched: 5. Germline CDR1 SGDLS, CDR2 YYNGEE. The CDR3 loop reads CASSVDSGQGTEAFF. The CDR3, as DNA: TGTGCCAGCAGCGTAGATAGTGGACAGGGCACTGAAGCTTTCTTT.

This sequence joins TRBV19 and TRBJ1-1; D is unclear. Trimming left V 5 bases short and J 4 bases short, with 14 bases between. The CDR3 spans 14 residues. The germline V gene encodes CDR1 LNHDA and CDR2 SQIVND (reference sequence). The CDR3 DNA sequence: TGTGCCAGTAGTGGGTCGGCCCGGGGCACTGAAGCTTTCTTT. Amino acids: CASSGSARGTEAFF.

The CDR3 DNA is TGTGCCAGCTCACCACGGAGAACTGATCCGTCCGATGAGCAGTTCTTC. Its protein is CASSPRRTDPSDEQFF. V usage is TRBV18 and J usage is TRBJ2-1, with D unclear. The CDR3 length is 16 residues. From germline, CDR1 is KGHSH and CDR2 LQKENI. V shed 1 base and J shed 8 bases, with 18 bases lying between them.

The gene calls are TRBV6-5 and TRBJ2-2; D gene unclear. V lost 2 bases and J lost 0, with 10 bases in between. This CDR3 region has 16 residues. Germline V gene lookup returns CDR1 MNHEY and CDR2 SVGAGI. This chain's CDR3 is CASSYDSTSNTGELFF. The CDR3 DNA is TGTGCCAGCAGTTACGATTCGACATCGAACACCGGGGAGCTGTTTTTT.

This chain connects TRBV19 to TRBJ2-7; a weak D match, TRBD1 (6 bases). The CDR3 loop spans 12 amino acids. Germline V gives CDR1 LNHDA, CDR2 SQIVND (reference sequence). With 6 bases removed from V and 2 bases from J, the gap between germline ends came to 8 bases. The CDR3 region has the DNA TGTGCCAGTAGGGACAGAGCCTACGAGCAGTACTTC. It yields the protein CASRDRAYEQYF.

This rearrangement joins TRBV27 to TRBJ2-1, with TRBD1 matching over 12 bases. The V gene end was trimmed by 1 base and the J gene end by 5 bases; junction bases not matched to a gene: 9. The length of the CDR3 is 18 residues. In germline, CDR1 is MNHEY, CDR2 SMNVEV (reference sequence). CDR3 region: CASSLLRRDRGPHNEQFF. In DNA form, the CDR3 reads TGTGCCAGCAGTTTATTGCGACGGGACAGGGGGCCCCACAATGAGCAGTTCTTC.

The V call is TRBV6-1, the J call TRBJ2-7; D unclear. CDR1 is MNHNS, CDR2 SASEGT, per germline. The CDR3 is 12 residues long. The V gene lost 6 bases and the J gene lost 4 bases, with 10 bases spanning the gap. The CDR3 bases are TGTGCCAGCAGGGGCGATAGTTACGAGCAGTACTTC. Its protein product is CASRGDSYEQYF.

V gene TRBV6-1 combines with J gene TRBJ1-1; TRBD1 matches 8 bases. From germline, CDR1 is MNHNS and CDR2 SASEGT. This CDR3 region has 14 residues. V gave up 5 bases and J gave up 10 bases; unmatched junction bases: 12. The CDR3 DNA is TGTGCCAGCAGTACCCCGGGACAGGTCGGCGGAGCTTTCTTT. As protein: CASSTPGQVGGAFF.

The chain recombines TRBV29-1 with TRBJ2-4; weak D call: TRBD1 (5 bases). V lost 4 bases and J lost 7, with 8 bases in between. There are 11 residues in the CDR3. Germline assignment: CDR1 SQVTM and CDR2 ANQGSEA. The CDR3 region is CSVGAGNIQYF. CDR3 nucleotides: TGCAGCGTTGGTGCAGGGAACATTCAGTACTTC.

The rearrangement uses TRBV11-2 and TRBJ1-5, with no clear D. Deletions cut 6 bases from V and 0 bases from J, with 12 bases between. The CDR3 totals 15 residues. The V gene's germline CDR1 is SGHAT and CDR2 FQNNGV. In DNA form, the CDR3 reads TGTGCCAGCAGACTGGACTTAAATAGCAATCAGCCCCAGCATTTT. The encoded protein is CASRLDLNSNQPQHF. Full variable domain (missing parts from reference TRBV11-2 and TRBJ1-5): EAGVAQSPRYKIIEKRQSVAFWCNPISGHATLYWYQQILGQGPKLLIQFQNNGVVDDSQLPKDRFSAERLKGVDSTLKIQPAKLEDSAVYLCASRLDLNSNQPQHFGDGTRLSIL.

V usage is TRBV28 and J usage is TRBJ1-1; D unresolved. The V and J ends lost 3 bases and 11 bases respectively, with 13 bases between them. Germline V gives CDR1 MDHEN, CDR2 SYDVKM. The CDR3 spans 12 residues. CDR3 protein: CASSLSRRSAFF. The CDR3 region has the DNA TGTGCCAGCAGTTTGAGCCGGAGGTCCGCTTTCTTT.

The CDR3 coding sequence is TGTGCCAGCAGCGGACTAGCGGGAGACGAAGAGACCCAGTACTTC. Translation gives CASSGLAGDEETQYF. The chain joins TRBV2 to TRBJ2-5; 13 bases are a match to TRBD2. The CDR3 is 15 residues long. The germline V gene has CDR1 SNHLY and CDR2 FYNNEI. With 6 bases clipped from V and 3 bases from J, the junction kept 4 bases outside the gene matches.

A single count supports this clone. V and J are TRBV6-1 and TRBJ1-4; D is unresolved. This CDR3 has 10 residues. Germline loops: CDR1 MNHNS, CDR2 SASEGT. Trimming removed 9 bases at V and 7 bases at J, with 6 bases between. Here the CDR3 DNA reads TGTGCCAGTTTGAGTGAAAAACTGTTTTTT. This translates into CASLSEKLFF.

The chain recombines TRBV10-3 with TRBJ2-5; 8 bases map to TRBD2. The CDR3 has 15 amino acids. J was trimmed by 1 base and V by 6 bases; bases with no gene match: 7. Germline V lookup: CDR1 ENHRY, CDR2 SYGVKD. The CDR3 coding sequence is TGTGCCATCAGGGGGACTAGAGCGGGCCAAGAGACCCAGTACTTC. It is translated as CAIRGTRAGQETQYF.

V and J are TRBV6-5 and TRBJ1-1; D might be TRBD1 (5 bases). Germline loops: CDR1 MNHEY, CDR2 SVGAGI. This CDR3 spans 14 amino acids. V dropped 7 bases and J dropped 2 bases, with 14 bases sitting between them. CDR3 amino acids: CASTMGRVNTEAFF. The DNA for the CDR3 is TGTGCCAGCACCATGGGCAGGGTAAACACTGAAGCTTTCTTT.

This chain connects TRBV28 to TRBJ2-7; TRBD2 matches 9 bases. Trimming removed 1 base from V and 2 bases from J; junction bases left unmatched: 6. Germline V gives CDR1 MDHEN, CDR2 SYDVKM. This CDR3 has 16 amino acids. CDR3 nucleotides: TGTGCCAGCAGTTTATATAGGGCTAGCGGGACCTACGAGCAGTACTTC. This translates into CASSLYRASGTYEQYF.

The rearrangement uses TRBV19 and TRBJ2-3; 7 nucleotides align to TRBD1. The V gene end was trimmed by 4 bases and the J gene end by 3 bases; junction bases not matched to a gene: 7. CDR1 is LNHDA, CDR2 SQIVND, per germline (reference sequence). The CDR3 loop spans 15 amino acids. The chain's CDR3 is CASSTTGDVTDTQYF. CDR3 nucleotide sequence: TGTGCCAGTAGTACTACAGGGGACGTGACAGATACGCAGTATTTT.

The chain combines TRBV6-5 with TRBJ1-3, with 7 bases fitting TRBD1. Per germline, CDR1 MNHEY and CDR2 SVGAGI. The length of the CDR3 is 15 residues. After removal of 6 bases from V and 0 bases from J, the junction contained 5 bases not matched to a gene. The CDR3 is CASREDRYSGNTIYF. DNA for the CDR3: TGTGCCAGCAGAGAGGACAGGTACTCTGGAAACACCATATATTTT.

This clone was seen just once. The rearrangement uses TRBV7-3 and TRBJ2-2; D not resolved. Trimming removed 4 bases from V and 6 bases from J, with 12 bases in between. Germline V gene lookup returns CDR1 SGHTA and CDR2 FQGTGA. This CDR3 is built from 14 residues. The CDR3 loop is CASSSSPPAGELFF. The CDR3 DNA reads TGTGCCAGCAGCTCTTCACCCCCAGCCGGGGAGCTGTTTTTT.